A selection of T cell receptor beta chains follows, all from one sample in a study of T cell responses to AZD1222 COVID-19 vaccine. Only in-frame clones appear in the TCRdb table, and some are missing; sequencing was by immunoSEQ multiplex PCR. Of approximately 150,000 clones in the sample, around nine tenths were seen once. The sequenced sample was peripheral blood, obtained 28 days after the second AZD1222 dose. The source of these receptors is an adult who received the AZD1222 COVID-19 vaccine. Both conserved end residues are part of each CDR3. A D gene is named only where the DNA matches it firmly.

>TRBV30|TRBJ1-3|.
CAWMTSGNTIYF
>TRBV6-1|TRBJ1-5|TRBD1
CASSDMDRRQPQHF
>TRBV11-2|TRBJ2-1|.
CASSLVYRGPHNEQFF
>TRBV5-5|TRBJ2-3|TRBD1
CASSSNRDSATTDTQYF
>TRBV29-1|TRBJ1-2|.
CSVGGGIGSTLDGYTF
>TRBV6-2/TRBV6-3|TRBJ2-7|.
CASSPSYEQYF
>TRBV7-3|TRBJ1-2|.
CASSPSGGGYGYTF
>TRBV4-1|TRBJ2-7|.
CASSQATRYEQYF
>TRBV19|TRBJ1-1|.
CAASSVSGTEAFF
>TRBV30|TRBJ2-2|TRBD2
CAGKLAGFTGELFF
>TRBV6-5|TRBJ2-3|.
CASSSPGTDTQYF
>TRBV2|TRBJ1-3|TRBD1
CASLSGTGGWSGNTIYF
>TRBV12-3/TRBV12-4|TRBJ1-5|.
CASRWSNQPQHF
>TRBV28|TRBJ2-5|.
CASSTGRQETQYF
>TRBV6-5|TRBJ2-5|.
CASSPRMRETQYF
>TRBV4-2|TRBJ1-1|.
CASSQDLWTTALNTEAFF
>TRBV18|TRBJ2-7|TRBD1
CASSLGTDGYEQYF
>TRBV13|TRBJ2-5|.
CASSTRRLETQYF